The 27 T cell receptor beta chains listed next were all sequenced from one sample in a study of blood T cell repertoires in COVID-19. The method was immunoSEQ multiplex PCR; TCRdb's version includes in-frame clones alone and lacks a portion of them. The repertoire holds 150,000 to 200,000 clones, with about 82% as singletons. The material sequenced was peripheral blood. The receptors shown here come from a man aged 60 to 69 with COVID-19, enrolled during active disease.

With respect to this clone: Mismatch with germline at one junction end may stem from a read error. The chain carries TRBV27 and TRBJ1-4; 7 bases agree with TRBD1. This CDR3 is 16 amino acids long. Germline CDR1 reads MNHEY; CDR2 reads SMNVEV (reference sequence). CDR3 nucleotide sequence: TGTGCCAGCAGTTTAAACGGTCCTTGGCAGGGGGGATTAGGGGTTTTT. As protein: CASSLNGPWQGGLGVF.

The genes are TRBV12-3 or TRBV12-4 and TRBJ1-3; no definite D call. Trimming removed 5 bases at V and 0 bases at J, with 5 bases between. This CDR3 contains 13 residues. This chain's CDR3 is CASSVSSGNTIYF. CDR3 sequence (DNA): TGTGCCAGCAGTGTTAGCTCTGGAAACACCATATATTTT.

V gene TRBV28 combines with J gene TRBJ1-1, with D possibly TRBD1 on 6 matching bases. Trimming left V 3 bases short and J 1 base short, with 12 bases between. Germline CDR1 is MDHEN and CDR2 is SYDVKM. This CDR3 has 15 residues. The CDR3 is CASSFPGVRNTEAFF. In DNA, the CDR3 is TGTGCCAGCAGTTTTCCAGGGGTGAGGAACACTGAAGCTTTCTTT. The variable domain in full, completed from reference TRBV28 and TRBJ1-1, reads DVKVTQSSRYLVKRTGEKVFLECVQDMDHENMFWYRQDPGLGLRLIYFSYDVKMKEKGDIPEGYSVSREKKERFSLILESASTNQTSMYLCASSFPGVRNTEAFFGQGTRLTVV.

The table lists this clone with a count of one. This chain connects TRBV5-1 to TRBJ1-2, with 8 bases lining up with TRBD1. The V segment lost 4 bases and the J segment 1 base; nucleotides outside the gene matches: 3. Per the germline V gene, CDR1 is SGHRS and CDR2 is YFSETQ. This CDR3 is 14 amino acids long. CDR3 amino acids: CASSVGQDNYGYTF. Written as DNA, the CDR3 is TGCGCCAGCAGCGTGGGACAGGATAACTATGGCTACACCTTC.

The V call is TRBV21-1, the J call TRBJ1-5; the DNA was not used to check the table's D call, TRBD1. TRBV21-1 is a known pseudogene. The CDR3 loop spans 11 amino acids. This CDR3 is CASSTEQPQHF. The DNA for the CDR3 is TGTGCCAGCAGCACAGAACAGCCCCAGCATTTT.

The J gene is TRBJ1-3, the V gene TRBV6-5; no firm D call. The CDR3 extends over 15 amino acids. Germline V gene data show CDR1 as MNHEY and CDR2 as SVGAGI. Trimming cost V 5 bases and J 2 bases, with 13 bases left between them. The CDR3 here is CASSPRGGPGNTIYF. In DNA, the CDR3 is TGTGCCAGCAGTCCCCGTGGAGGGCCTGGAAACACCATATATTTT.

The chain couples TRBV3-1 (or the pseudogene TRBV3-2) to TRBJ1-3; D remains ambiguous. This CDR3 has 13 residues. Looked up from germline, CDR1 is LGHDT and CDR2 is YNNKEL (reference sequence). V was pared by 1 base and J by 1 base, with 2 bases between. The CDR3: CASSQVSGNTIYF. The CDR3 DNA is TGTGCCAGCAGCCAAGTATCTGGAAACACCATATATTTT.

The sample holds one count of this clone. The J gene is TRBJ1-4, the V gene TRBV3-1 (or the pseudogene TRBV3-2); 7 nucleotides line up with TRBD1. With V trimmed by 5 bases and J by 4 bases, 4 bases remained unmatched. Germline values: CDR1 LGHDT, CDR2 YNNKEL (reference sequence). CDR3 length equals 14 residues. The CDR3 loop is CASSYGTDNEKLFF. The CDR3 DNA follows: TGTGCCAGCAGCTACGGGACAGATAATGAAAAACTGTTTTTT.

Written as DNA, the CDR3 is TGTGCCAGCTCCCGACTAGCGGGAGGAGGTGAGCAGTTCTTC. This sequence encodes CASSRLAGGGEQFF. The chain links TRBV27 to TRBJ2-1; 13 nucleotides agree with TRBD2. Germline trimming cut 8 bases from V and 9 bases from J; bases unmatched to any gene: 7. Germline CDR1 and CDR2: MNHEY and SMNVEV (reference sequence). The CDR3 spans 14 residues.

The gene calls are TRBV5-4 and TRBJ1-1, with 7 bases lining up with TRBD1. This CDR3 spans 14 amino acids. The V gene end was trimmed by 3 bases and the J gene end by 6 bases; junction bases not matched to a gene: 8. The germline CDR1 and CDR2 sequences are SGHNT and YYREEE (reference sequence). Written as DNA, the CDR3 is TGTGCCAGCAGCTCGGGACAGCGGGAGGCTGAAGCTTTCTTT. It is translated as CASSSGQREAEAFF.

The chain couples TRBV25-1 to TRBJ2-6; possible D gene TRBD1, 6 bases. Germline V lookup: CDR1 MGHDK, CDR2 SYGVNS. Trimming removed 7 bases from V and 0 bases from J, with 13 bases in between. CDR3 length equals 16 residues. For the CDR3, the DNA is TGTGCCAGCACCCCCAGGGGCAGCTCTGGGGCCAACGTCCTGACTTTC. Residues: CASTPRGSSGANVLTF.

CDR3 residues: CAWSHQTGANSPLHF. CDR3 in DNA: TGTGCCTGGAGCCATCAGACAGGGGCGAACTCACCCCTCCACTTT. This chain links TRBV30 with TRBJ1-6; TRBD1 matches at 8 bases. This CDR3 spans 15 amino acids. CDR1 and CDR2 (germline): GTSNPN, SVGIG (reference sequence). With 3 bases clipped from V and 10 bases from J, the junction kept 11 bases outside the gene matches.

This chain links TRBV6-6 with TRBJ2-7; D is perhaps TRBD1 (6 bases). Per germline, CDR1 MNHNY and CDR2 SVGAGI (reference sequence). The ends were cut back, 7 bases at V and 1 base at J, with 11 bases in the middle. The CDR3 sequence is 13 residues long. The CDR3 sequence: CASNFDRSYEQYF. CDR3 in DNA: TGTGCCAGCAATTTTGACAGGTCCTACGAGCAGTACTTC.

The chain combines TRBV7-8 with TRBJ1-3; a possible D gene is TRBD1 (5 bases). Between the trimmed V and J ends, which lost 5 bases and 0 bases, there was a span of 11 bases. This CDR3 is built from 15 residues. Germline values: CDR1 SGHVS, CDR2 FQNEAQ. The CDR3 loop reads CASSPGGVSGNTIYF. The CDR3, as DNA: TGTGCCAGCAGCCCGGGAGGGGTCTCTGGAAACACCATATATTTT.

V gene TRBV27 combines with J gene TRBJ2-1, with 11 bases identical to TRBD2. After removal of 3 bases from V and 5 bases from J, the junction contained 15 bases not matched to a gene. The germline CDR1 and CDR2 sequences are MNHEY and SMNVEV (reference sequence). The CDR3 spans 19 residues. DNA of the CDR3: TGTGCCAGCAGTTTGGTGGCGGCTTATGGGACTAGCGGCAACAATGAGCAGTTCTTC. Its translation is CASSLVAAYGTSGNNEQFF.

The chain links TRBV6-5 to TRBJ1-1, with D hard to call. V lost 4 bases and J 0 bases, leaving 3 bases between the germline ends. Germline-derived CDR1 and CDR2 are MNHEY and SVGAGI. The CDR3 totals 12 residues. CDR3 nucleotide sequence: TGTGCCAGCAGTTTTATGAACACTGAAGCTTTCTTT. Translated, it gives CASSFMNTEAFF.

The rearrangement joins TRBV6-5 to TRBJ1-5; D is unresolved. CDR3 size: 15 residues. V lost 6 bases and J lost 0, with 12 bases in between. CDR1 is MNHEY and CDR2 is SVGAGI in the germline V gene. This CDR3 reads CASSSTEYSNQPQHF. DNA for the CDR3: TGTGCCAGCAGCTCCACAGAATATAGCAATCAGCCCCAGCATTTT.

The genes are TRBV5-3 and TRBJ1-5; 9 bases are shared with TRBD1. TRBV5-3 is assigned to the ORF class and has an uncertain function. V shed 8 bases and J 6 bases; nucleotides not matched to a gene: 12. The CDR3 totals 15 residues. The CDR3 region is CARGEEQGACQPQHF. The CDR3 bases are TGTGCCAGGGGGGAGGAACAGGGGGCTTGTCAGCCCCAGCATTTT.

The chain employs TRBV6-5 and TRBJ1-6, with TRBD1 matching over 7 bases. The germline V gene encodes CDR1 MNHEY and CDR2 SVGAGI. The CDR3 loop spans 14 amino acids. V lost 8 bases, J lost 5 bases, and 6 bases stayed unmatched. CDR3 DNA sequence: TGTGCCAGCCGTTGGGACAGCAATAATTCACCCCTCCACTTT. Translating it yields CASRWDSNNSPLHF.

CDR3 in amino acids: CSVGVGDYGYTF. The DNA for the CDR3 is TGCAGCGTTGGGGTAGGGGACTATGGCTACACCTTC. V usage is TRBV29-1 and J usage is TRBJ1-2; possible D gene TRBD1, 5 bases. Trimming took 4 bases from V and 3 from J, leaving 9 bases between them. CDR1 is SQVTM and CDR2 is ANQGSEA in the germline V gene. The CDR3 spans 12 residues.

The rearrangement joins TRBV5-1 to TRBJ2-2; D is ambiguous. This CDR3 has 15 residues. Germline loops: CDR1 SGHRS, CDR2 YFSETQ. Trimming took off 2 bases at V and 1 base at J, with 9 bases between the two ends. The CDR3 DNA reads TGCGCCAGCAGCTTAGGCGGCAGGAACACCGGGGAGCTGTTTTTT. Its protein product is CASSLGGRNTGELFF.

A few counts support this clone. The chain employs TRBV27 and TRBJ1-5; 7 nucleotides line up with TRBD1. CDR3 length equals 15 residues. Losses at the gene ends were 6 bases for V and 3 bases for J; bases not matched to a gene: 8. CDR1 is MNHEY, CDR2 SMNVEV, per germline (reference sequence). This chain's CDR3 is CASRRQGTDNQPQHF. The CDR3 DNA is TGTGCCAGCAGGAGACAGGGAACTGACAATCAGCCCCAGCATTTT.

The CDR3 region has the DNA TGTGCCAGCAGCGTATCTCAAGCGGGAGGAGCAGAGACCCAGTACTTC. It codes for CASSVSQAGGAETQYF. J is TRBJ2-5 and V is TRBV9, with TRBD2 matching 9 bases. The CDR3 contains 16 residues. V lost 1 base to trimming and J lost 4 bases; unmatched junction nucleotides: 8. Per germline, CDR1 SGDLS and CDR2 YYNGEE. Drawing the rest from reference TRBV9 and TRBJ2-5, the complete variable domain is DSGVTQTPKHLITATGQRVTLRCSPRSGDLSVYWYQQSLDQGLQFLIQYYNGEERAKGNILERFSAQQFPDLHSELNLSSLELGDSALYFCASSVSQAGGAETQYFGPGTRLLVL.

The genes are TRBV10-3 and TRBJ2-2; 7 bases are shared with TRBD2. The CDR3 length is 15 residues. Trimming took 4 bases from V and 5 from J; bases not matched to a gene: 7. The germline gives CDR1 ENHRY, CDR2 SYGVKD. This CDR3 is CAISVTGLKTGELFF. CDR3 sequence (DNA): TGTGCCATCAGTGTTACGGGACTAAAGACCGGGGAGCTGTTTTTT.

In its sample, this clone was seen a few times. The identical CDR3 is also encoded by other nucleotide sequences in the sample. The rearrangement links TRBV12-3 or TRBV12-4 to TRBJ2-7, with D perhaps matching TRBD1 (6 bases). V was shortened by 6 bases and J by 4 bases, with 10 bases between the two germline ends. The CDR3 runs to 12 residues. The CDR3 sequence is CASSFQGYEQYF. In nucleotides, the CDR3 is TGTGCCAGCAGCTTTCAGGGGTACGAGCAGTACTTC.

V usage is TRBV6-5 and J usage is TRBJ1-2, with TRBD1 matching over 7 bases. J gave up 8 bases and V 4 bases, and 10 bases lay outside the gene matches. From germline, CDR1 is MNHEY and CDR2 SVGAGI. The CDR3 contains 14 residues. CDR3 in amino acids: CASSFIQGIGGYTF. In DNA, the CDR3 is TGTGCCAGCAGTTTCATACAGGGGATCGGGGGCTACACCTTC.

This chain links TRBV4-3 with TRBJ1-2, with D uncertain. Trimming pared 0 bases from V and 7 bases from J, leaving 12 bases between. There are 14 residues in the CDR3. Germline lookup yields CDR1 LGHNA and CDR2 YSLEER. The CDR3 coding sequence is TGCGCCAGCAGCCAAGACGAGGGTTTCGGTGGCTACACCTTC. Protein: CASSQDEGFGGYTF.